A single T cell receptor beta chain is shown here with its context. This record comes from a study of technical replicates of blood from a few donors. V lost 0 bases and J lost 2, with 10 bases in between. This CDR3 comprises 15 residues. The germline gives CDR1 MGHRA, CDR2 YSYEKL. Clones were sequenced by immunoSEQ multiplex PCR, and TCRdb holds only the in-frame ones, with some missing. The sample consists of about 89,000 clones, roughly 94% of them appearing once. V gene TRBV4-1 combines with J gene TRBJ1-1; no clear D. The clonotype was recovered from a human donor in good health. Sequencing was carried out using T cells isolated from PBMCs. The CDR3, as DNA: TGCGCCAGCAGCCAAGAGCCCCAGGTCAACACTGAAGCTTTCTTT. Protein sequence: CASSQEPQVNTEAFF.